This T cell receptor beta chain was recorded in a study of shared clonotypes between healthy human individuals. Cells designated naive CD8 were CD45RO-negative and were positively selected for CCR7, with terminally differentiated effector memory CD45RA+ cells excluded. Whole-study results and caveats: Across subsets, estimated richness was generally greater for naive than for memory populations. Rarefaction showed sorted-subset sequencing was incomplete despite large depth.

Data came from immunoSEQ multiplex PCR; TCRdb stores just in-frame clones and leaves some out. The table shows some 800,000 clones, with more than 85% occurring only once. The CDR3 is 14 amino acids. V was clipped by 6 bases and J by 3 bases; unmatched bases: 4. Germline V CDR1 and CDR2: WSHSY, SAAADI. For this clone: Its specificity is not known.

This chain joins TRBV10-2 and TRBJ2-3; 9 nucleotides align to TRBD2. This sequence was found in a man aged 25 to 40 in good health. The source material was naive CD8+ T cells sorted from blood. The CDR3 DNA reads TGCGCCAGCAGCGATAGCGGGAGTACAGATACGCAGTATTTT. Amino acid sequence: CASSDSGSTDTQYF.